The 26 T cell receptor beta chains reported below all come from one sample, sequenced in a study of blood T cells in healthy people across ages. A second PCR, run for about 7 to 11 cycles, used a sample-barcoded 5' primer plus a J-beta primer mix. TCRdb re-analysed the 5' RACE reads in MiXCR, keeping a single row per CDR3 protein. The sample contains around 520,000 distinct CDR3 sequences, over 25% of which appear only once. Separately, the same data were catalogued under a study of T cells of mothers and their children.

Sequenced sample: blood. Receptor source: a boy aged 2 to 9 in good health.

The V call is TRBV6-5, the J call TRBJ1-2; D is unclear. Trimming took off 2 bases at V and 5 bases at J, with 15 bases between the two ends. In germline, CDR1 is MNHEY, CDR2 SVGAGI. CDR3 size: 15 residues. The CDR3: CASSYRSGSSYGYTF. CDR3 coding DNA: TGTGCCAGCAGTTACCGATCAGGCTCCTCTTATGGCTACACCTTC.

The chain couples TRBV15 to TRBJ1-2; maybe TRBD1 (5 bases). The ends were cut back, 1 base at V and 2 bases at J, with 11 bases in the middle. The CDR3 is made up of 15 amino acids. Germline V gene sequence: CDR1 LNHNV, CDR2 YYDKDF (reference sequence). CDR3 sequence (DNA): TGTGCCACCAGCAGAGGTCTGGGGCAAAACTATGGCTACACCTTC. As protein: CATSRGLGQNYGYTF.

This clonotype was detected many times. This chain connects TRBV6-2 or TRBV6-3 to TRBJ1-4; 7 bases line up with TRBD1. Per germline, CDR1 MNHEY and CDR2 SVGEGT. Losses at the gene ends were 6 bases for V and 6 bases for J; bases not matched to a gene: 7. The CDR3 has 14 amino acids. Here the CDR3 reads CASSSGQADEKLFF. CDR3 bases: TGTGCCAGCAGCTCCGGACAGGCCGATGAAAAACTGTTTTTT.

CDR3 DNA sequence: TGTGCCAGTGGTAGAGGACAGTATGGCTACACCTTC. It translates to CASGRGQYGYTF. The V call is TRBV28, the J call TRBJ1-2; a possible D gene is TRBD1 (6 bases). The germline V and J ends were trimmed by 9 bases and 5 bases, with 13 bases remaining between them. The germline V gene has CDR1 MDHEN and CDR2 SYDVKM. The CDR3 has 12 residues.

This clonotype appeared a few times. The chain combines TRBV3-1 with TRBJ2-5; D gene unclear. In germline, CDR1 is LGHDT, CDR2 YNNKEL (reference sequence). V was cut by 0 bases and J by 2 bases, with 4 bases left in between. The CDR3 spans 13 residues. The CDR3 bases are TGTGCCAGCAGCCAAGAGCTACAAGAGACCCAGTACTTC. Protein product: CASSQELQETQYF.

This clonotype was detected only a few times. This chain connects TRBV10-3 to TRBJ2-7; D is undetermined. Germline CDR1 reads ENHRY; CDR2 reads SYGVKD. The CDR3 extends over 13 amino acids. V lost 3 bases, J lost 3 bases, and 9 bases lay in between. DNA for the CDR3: TGTGCCATCAGTGACTTCTGGGACTACGAGCAGTACTTC. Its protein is CAISDFWDYEQYF.

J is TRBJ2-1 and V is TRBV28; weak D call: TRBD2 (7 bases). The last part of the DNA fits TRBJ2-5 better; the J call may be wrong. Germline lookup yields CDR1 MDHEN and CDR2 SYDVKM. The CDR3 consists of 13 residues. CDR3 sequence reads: CASSGGAEETQYF. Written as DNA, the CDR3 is TGTGCCAGCAGTGGGGGGGCGGAGGAGACCCAGTACTTC.

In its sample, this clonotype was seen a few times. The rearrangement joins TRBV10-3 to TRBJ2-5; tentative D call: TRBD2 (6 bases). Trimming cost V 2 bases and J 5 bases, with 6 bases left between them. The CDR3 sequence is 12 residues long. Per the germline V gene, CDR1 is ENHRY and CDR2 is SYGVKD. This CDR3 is CAISERGETQYF. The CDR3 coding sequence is TGTGCCATCAGTGAGCGGGGGGAGACCCAGTACTTC.

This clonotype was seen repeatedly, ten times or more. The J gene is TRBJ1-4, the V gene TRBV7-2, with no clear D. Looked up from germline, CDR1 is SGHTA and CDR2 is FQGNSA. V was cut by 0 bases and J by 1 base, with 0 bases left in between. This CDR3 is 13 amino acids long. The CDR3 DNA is TGTGCCAGCAGCTTAGCAACTAATGAAAAACTGTTTTTT. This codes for CASSLATNEKLFF.

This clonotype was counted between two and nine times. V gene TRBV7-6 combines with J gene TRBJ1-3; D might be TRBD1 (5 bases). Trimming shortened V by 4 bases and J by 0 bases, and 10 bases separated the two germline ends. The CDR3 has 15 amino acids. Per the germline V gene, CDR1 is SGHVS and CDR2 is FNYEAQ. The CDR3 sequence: CASSSGRDSGNTIYF. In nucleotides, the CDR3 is TGTGCCAGCAGCTCGGGACGGGACTCTGGAAACACCATATATTTT.

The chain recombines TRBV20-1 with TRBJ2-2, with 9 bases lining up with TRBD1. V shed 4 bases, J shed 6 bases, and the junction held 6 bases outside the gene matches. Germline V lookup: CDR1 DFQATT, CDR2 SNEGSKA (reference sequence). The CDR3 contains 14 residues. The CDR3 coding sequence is TGCAGTGCTACCGGGACAGGGAAACCCGGGGAGCTGTTTTTT. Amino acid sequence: CSATGTGKPGELFF.

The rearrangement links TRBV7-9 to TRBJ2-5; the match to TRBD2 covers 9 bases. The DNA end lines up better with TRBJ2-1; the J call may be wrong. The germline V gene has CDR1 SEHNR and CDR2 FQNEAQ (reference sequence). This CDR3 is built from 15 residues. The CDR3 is CASLGLVAGDDEQFF. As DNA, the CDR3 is TGTGCCAGCCTGGGCTTGGTAGCGGGAGACGATGAGCAGTTCTTC.

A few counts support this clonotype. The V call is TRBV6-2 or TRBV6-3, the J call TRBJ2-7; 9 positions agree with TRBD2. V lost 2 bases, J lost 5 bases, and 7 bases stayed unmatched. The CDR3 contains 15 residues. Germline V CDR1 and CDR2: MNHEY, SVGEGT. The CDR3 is CASSYLAGSNNEQYF. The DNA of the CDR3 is TGTGCCAGCAGTTACCTAGCGGGATCTAACAACGAGCAGTACTTC.

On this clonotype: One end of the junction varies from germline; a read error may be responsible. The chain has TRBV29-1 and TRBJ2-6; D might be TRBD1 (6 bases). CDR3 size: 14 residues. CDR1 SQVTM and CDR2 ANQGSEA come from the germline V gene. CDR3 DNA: TGCAGCGCTGAAAGGGGGTCTGGGGCCAACGTCCTGACTTTC. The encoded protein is CSAERGSGANVLTF.

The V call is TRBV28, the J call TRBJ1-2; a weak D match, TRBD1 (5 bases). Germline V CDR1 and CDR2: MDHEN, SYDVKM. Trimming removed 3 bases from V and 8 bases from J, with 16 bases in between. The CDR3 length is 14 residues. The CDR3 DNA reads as TGTGCCAGCAGTTTCCCGGCAGGGACTAGCGGCTACACCTTC. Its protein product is CASSFPAGTSGYTF.

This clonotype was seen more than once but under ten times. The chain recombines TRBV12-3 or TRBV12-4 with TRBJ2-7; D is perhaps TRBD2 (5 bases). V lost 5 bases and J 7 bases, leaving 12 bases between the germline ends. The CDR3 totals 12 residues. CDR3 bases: TGTGCCAGCAGTGACCGGACGGGAGAGCAGTACTTC. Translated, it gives CASSDRTGEQYF.

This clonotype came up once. CDR3 DNA: TGTGCCAGCAGCTTAGGGGGGGCCGGGAGGTCCTACGAGCAGTACTTC. Its protein is CASSLGGAGRSYEQYF. The chain uses TRBV7-2 and TRBJ2-7; D is possibly TRBD2 (7 bases). V was clipped by 1 base and J by 1 base, with 14 bases between them. Germline values: CDR1 SGHTA, CDR2 FQGNSA. The CDR3 runs to 16 residues.

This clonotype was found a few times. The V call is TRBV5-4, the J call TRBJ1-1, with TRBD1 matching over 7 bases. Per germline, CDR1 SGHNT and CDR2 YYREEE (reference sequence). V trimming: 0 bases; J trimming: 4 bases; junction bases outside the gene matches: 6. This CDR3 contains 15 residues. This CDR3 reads CASSLGAGGGTEAFF. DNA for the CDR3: TGTGCCAGCAGCTTGGGGGCAGGGGGAGGCACTGAAGCTTTCTTT.

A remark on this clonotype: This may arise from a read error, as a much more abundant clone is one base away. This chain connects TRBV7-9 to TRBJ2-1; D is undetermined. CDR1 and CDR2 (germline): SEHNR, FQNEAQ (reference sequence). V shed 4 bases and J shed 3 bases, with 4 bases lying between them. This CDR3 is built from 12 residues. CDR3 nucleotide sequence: TGTGCCAGCAGCTGGGACTACAATGAGCAGTTCTTC. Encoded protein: CASSWDYNEQFF. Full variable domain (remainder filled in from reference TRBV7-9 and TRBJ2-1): DTGVSQNPRHKITKRGQNVTFRCDPISEHNRLYWYRQTLGQGPEFLTYFQNEAQLEKSRLLSDRFSAERPKGSFSTLEIQRTEQGDSAMYLCASSWDYNEQFFGPGTRLTVL.

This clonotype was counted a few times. The CDR3 loop is CASSQRGAPPYQETQYF. CDR3 DNA sequence: TGTGCCAGCAGCCAAAGGGGGGCGCCACCTTATCAAGAGACCCAGTACTTC. The chain recombines TRBV11-2 with TRBJ2-5, with D possibly called TRBD1 or TRBD2 (6 bases each). The ends were cut back, 5 bases at V and 2 bases at J, with 21 bases in the middle. The CDR3 runs to 17 residues. Germline V CDR1 and CDR2: SGHAT, FQNNGV.

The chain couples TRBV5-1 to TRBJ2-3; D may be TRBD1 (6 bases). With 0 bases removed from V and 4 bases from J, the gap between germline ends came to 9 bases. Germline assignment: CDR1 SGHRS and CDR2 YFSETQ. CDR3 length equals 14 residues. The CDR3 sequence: CASSLDRAPDTQYF. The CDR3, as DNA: TGCGCCAGCAGCTTGGACAGGGCCCCAGATACGCAGTATTTT. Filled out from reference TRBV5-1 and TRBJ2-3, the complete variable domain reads KAGVTQTPRYLIKTRGQQVTLSCSPISGHRSVSWYQQTPGQGLQFLFEYFSETQRNKGNFPGRFSGRQFSNSRSEMNVSTLELGDSALYLCASSLDRAPDTQYFGPGTRLTVL.

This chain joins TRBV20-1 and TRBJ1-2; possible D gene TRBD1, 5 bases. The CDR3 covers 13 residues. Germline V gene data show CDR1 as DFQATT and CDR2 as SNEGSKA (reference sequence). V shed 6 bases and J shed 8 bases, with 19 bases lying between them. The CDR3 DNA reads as TGCAGTGCACCGGTCGGGGGGATTCGAGGCTACACCTTC. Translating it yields CSAPVGGIRGYTF.

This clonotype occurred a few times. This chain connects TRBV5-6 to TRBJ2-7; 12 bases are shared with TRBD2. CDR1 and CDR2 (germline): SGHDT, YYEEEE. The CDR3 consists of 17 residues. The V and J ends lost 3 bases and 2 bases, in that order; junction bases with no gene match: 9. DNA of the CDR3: TGTGCCAGCAGCTCTGGACTAGCGGGAATCGATCCCTACGAGCAGTACTTC. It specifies CASSSGLAGIDPYEQYF.

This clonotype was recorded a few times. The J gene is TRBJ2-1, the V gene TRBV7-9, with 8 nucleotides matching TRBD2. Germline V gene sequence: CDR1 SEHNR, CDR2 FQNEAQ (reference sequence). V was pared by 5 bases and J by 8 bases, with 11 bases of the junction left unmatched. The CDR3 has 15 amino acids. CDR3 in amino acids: CASSRNGGAWDEQFF. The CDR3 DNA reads TGTGCCAGCAGCCGAAACGGGGGGGCTTGGGATGAGCAGTTCTTC.

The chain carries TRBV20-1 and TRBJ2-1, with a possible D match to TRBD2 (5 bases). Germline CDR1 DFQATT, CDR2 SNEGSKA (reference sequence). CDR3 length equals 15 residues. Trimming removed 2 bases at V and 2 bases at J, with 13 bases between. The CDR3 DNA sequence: TGCAGTGCTAGACGACGACTGACTACCTACAATGAGCAGTTCTTC. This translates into CSARRRLTTYNEQFF.

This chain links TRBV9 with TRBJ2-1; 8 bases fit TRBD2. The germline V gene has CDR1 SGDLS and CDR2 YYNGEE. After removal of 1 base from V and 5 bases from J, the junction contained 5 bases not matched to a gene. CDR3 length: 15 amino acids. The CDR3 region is CASSVQSGRDNEQFF. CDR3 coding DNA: TGTGCCAGCAGCGTACAAAGCGGGAGAGACAATGAGCAGTTCTTC.